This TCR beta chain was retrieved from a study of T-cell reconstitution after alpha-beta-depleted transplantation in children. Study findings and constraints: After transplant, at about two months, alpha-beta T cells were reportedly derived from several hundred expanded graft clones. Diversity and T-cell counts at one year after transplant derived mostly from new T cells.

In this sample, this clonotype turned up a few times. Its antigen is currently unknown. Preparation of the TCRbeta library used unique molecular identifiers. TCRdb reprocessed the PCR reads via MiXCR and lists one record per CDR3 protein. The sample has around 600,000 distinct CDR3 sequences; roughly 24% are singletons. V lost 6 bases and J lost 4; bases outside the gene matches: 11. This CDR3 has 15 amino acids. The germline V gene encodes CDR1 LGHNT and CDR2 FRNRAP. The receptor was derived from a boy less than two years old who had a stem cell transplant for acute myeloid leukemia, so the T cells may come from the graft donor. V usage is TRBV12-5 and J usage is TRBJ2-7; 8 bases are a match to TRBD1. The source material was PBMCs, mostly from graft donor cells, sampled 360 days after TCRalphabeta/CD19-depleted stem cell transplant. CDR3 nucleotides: TGTGCTAGTGGCCAGACCGGGACAGGAGGGTACGAGCAGTACTTC. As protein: CASGQTGTGGYEQYF.